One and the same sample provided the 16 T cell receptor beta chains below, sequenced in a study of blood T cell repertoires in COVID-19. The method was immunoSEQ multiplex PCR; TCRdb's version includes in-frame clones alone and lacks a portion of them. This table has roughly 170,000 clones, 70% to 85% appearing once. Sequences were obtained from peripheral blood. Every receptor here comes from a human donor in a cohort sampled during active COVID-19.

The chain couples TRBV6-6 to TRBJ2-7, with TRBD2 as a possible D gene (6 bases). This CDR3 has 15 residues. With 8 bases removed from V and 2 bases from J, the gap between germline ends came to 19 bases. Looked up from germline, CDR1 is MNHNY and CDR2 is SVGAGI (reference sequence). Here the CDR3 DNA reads TGTGCCAGCGGCCTTCAACGGGGGAGGACCTACGAGCAGTACTTC. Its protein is CASGLQRGRTYEQYF.

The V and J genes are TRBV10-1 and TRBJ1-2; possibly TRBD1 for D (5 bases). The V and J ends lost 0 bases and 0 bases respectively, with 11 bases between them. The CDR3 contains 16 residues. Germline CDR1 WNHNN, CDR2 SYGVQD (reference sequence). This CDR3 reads CASSESGGKANYGYTF. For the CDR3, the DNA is TGCGCCAGCAGTGAGTCGGGGGGAAAAGCTAACTATGGCTACACCTTC.

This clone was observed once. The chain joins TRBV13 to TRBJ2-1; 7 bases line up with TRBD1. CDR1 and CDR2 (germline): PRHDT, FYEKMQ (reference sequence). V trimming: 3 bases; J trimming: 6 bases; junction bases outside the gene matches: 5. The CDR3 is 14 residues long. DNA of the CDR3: TGTGCCAGCAGCTTGGACAGGTCACCCAATGAGCAGTTCTTC. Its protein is CASSLDRSPNEQFF. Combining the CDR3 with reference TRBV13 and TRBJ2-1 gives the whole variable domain AAGVIQSPRHLIKEKRETATLKCYPIPRHDTVYWYQQGPGQDPQFLISFYEKMQSDKGSIPDRFSAQQFSDYHSELNMSSLELGDSALYFCASSLDRSPNEQFFGPGTRLTVL.

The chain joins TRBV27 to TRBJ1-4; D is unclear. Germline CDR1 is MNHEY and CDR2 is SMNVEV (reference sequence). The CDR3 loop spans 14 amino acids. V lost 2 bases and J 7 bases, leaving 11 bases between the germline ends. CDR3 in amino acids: CASSLSGQSEKLFF. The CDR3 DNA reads TGTGCCAGCAGTTTAAGTGGGCAGAGTGAAAAACTGTTTTTT.

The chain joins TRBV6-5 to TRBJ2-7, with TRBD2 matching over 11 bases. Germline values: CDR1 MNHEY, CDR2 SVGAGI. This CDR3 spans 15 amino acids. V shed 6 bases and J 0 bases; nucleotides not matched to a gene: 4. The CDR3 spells CASSGGTSGSYEQYF. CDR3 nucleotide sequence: TGTGCCAGCAGCGGGGGGACTAGCGGCTCCTACGAGCAGTACTTC.

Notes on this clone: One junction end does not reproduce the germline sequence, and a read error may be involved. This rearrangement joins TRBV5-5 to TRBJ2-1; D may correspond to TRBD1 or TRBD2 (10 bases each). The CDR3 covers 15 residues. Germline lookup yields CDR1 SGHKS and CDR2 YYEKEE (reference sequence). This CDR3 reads CASSGGDRGYNEQFF. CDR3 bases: TGCGCCAGCAGCGGGGGGGACAGGGGATACAATGAGCAGTTCTTC.

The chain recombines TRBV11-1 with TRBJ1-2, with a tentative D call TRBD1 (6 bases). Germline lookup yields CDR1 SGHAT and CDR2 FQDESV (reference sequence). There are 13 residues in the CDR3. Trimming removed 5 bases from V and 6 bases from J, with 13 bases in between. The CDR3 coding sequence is TGTGCCAGCAGCACGGGACACCTCAATGGCTACACCTTC. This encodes CASSTGHLNGYTF. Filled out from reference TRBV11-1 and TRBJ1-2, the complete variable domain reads EAEVAQSPRYKITEKSQAVAFWCDPISGHATLYWYRQILGQGPELLVQFQDESVVDDSQLPKDRFSAERLKGVDSTLKIQPAELGDSAMYLCASSTGHLNGYTFGSGTRLTVV.

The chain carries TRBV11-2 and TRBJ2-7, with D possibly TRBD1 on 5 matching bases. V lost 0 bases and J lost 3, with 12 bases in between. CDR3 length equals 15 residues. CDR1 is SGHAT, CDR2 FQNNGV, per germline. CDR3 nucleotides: TGTGCCAGCAGCTTAGACCCAGGGCGCTACTACGAGCAGTACTTC. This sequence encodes CASSLDPGRYYEQYF. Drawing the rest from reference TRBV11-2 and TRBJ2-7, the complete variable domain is EAGVAQSPRYKIIEKRQSVAFWCNPISGHATLYWYQQILGQGPKLLIQFQNNGVVDDSQLPKDRFSAERLKGVDSTLKIQPAKLEDSAVYLCASSLDPGRYYEQYFGPGTRLTVT.

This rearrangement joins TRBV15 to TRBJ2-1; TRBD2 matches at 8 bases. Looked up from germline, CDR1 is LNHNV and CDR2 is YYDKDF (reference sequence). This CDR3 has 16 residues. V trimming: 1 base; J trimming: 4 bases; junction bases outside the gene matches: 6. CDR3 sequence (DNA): TGTGCCACCAGCAGAGGGAGCGGGGGTTTATACAATGAGCAGTTCTTC. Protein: CATSRGSGGLYNEQFF.

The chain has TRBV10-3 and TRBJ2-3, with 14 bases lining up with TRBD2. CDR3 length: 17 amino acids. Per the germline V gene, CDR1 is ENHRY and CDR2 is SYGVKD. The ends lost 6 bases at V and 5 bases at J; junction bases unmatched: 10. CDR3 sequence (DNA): TGTGCCATCAGCCGACTAGCGGGGGGGAGGGGGATAGATACGCAGTATTTT. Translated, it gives CAISRLAGGRGIDTQYF.

The CDR3 DNA sequence: TGTGCCAGCTCACCACCGGGGGCAGGTGGGGAGAACACTGAAGCTTTCTTT. Its translation: CASSPPGAGGENTEAFF. This chain joins TRBV18 and TRBJ1-1, with a possible D match to TRBD1 (6 bases). CDR1 is KGHSH and CDR2 is LQKENI in the germline V gene. Trimming left V 0 bases short and J 1 base short, with 15 bases between. This CDR3 is built from 17 residues.

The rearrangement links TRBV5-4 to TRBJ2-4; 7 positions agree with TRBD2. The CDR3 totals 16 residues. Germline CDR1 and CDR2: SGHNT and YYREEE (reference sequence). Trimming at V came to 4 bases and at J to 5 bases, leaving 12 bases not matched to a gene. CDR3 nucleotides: TGTGCCAGCAGCCACAAACGGGGGGATAACGAAAACATTCAGTACTTC. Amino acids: CASSHKRGDNENIQYF.

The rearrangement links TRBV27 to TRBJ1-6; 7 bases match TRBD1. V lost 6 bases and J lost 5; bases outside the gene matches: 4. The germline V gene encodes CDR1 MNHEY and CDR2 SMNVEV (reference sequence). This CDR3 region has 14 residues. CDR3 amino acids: CASRLGQNNSPLHF. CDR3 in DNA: TGTGCCAGCAGGCTGGGACAGAATAATTCACCCCTCCACTTT.

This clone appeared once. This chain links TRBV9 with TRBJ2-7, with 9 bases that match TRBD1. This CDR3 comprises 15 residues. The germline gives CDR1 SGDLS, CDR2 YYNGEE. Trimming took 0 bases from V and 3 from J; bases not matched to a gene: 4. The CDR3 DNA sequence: TGTGCCAGCAGCGTAGGAGGGGACAGGGTCTACGAGCAGTACTTC. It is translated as CASSVGGDRVYEQYF.

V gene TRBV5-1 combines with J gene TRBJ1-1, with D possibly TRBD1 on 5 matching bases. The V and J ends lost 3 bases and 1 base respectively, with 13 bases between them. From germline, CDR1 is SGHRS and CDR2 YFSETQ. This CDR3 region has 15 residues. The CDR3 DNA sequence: TGCGCCAGCAGCTACTTTATAGGGGAGAACACTGAAGCTTTCTTT. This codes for CASSYFIGENTEAFF.

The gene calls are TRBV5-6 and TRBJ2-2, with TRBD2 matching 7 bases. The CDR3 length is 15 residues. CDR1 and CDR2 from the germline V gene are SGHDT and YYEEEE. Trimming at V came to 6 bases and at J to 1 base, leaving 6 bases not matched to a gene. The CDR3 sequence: CASNMRGLNTGELFF. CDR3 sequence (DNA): TGTGCCAGCAATATGCGGGGGTTGAACACCGGGGAGCTGTTTTTT.